This T cell receptor beta chain was observed in a study of T cells after yellow fever vaccination. Study context: Fractions of limited cellularity were prepared by means of SMART-Seq v4 Ultra Low Input.

The TCR cDNA carried a universal primer site and UMIs from 5'RACE template switching. One entry per CDR3 protein results from TCRdb running MiXCR on the 5' RACE reads. Of roughly 310,000 distinct CDR3 sequences detected, approximately 9% appear once; the ten largest clones hold roughly 18%. The length of the CDR3 is 11 residues. Trimming removed 3 bases at V and 7 bases at J, with 7 bases between. Germline assignment: CDR1 SGHTA and CDR2 FQGNSA. The material sequenced was PBMCs, taken on the day of the first yellow fever vaccination. This sequence joins TRBV7-2 and TRBJ2-7; no reliable D call. The origin of this receptor is a man between 18 and 35 years old who received the YFV17D yellow fever vaccine. The CDR3 sequence: CASSFYEEQYF. The CDR3 DNA reads TGTGCCAGCAGCTTCTACGAGGAGCAGTACTTC.